This T cell receptor beta chain was identified during a study of blood T cell repertoires in COVID-19. This clone was counted between two and nine times. Authors' methods: Counts of nucleated cells, estimated from reference gene primer amplification, were obtained. Assay: immunoSEQ multiplex PCR; the TCRdb copy retains only in-frame clones and omits some. V and J calls and clone size follow that table, whereas D and trimming were derived from the DNA. The sample holds approximately 330,000 clones, approximately 86% seen once. V gave up 4 bases and J gave up 5 bases; unmatched junction bases: 4. This CDR3 is 14 amino acids long. CDR1 and CDR2 (germline): SGHDT, YYEEEE.

The sequenced sample consisted of PBMCs or T cells enriched from blood (not recorded which). The rearrangement links TRBV5-6 to TRBJ1-5; the match to TRBD1 covers 9 bases. The TCR originated in a woman aged 40 to 50 with acute COVID-19. CDR3 sequence reads: CASSRDREYQPQHF. The CDR3 DNA is TGTGCCAGCAGCCGGGACAGGGAATATCAGCCCCAGCATTTT. Based on the CDR3 plus reference TRBV5-6 and TRBJ1-5, the full variable domain is DAGVTQSPTHLIKTRGQQVTLRCSPKSGHDTVSWYQQALGQGPQFIFQYYEEEERQRGNFPDRFSGHQFPNYSSELNVNALLLGDSALYLCASSRDREYQPQHFGDGTRLSIL.